The clone carrying this T cell receptor (beta chain) was recorded a few times. Its target is not known. Its ends do not fully match the called genes, so a read error is possible. The time point here: newly diagnosed GD, antithyroid drugs for less than 3 months. The authors made the TCR library using RNA they extracted from PBMCs. As a group, patients came from one endocrinology department in Xi'an, China. The data originate from a study of regulatory T cells in long-lasting Graves disease. Study outcomes and limitations: Preferential use of TRBV28, TRBJ1-2 and TRBJ2-5 was seen in persistent disease.

The CDR3 has 12 amino acids. Germline CDR1 reads SGHDN; CDR2 reads FVKESK. Libraries of TCR beta came from iRepertoire HTBI primers plus Arm-PCR of CDR3 regions. TCRdb re-derived calls from the multiplex PCR reads in MiXCR, one entry per CDR3 protein. The table shows roughly 320,000 distinct CDR3 sequences, with approximately 16% occurring only once. These data were also reused for a study on T cells in Graves' hyperthyroidism and ophthalmopathy. That paper notes: TCR CDR3 regions were first amplified by RT-PCR with HTBI primers.

The source of this sequence is a man aged 40-55 years with Graves disease. The rearrangement joins TRBV14 to TRBJ2-3; D is unclear. Sequences were derived from peripheral blood mononuclear cells (PBMCs), sampled at new diagnosis, from a patient treated with antithyroid drugs. CDR3 bases: TGTGCCAGCAGCCAAGTGTACGGCCCCAGCAGTTTT. As protein: CASSQVYGPSSF.